Sequencing of this T cell receptor (beta chain) was carried out in a study of T cells in Graves' hyperthyroidism and ophthalmopathy. In regard to this clonotype: The antigen remains undetermined.

Broader study findings: Stable hyperthyroidism was told apart from ophthalmopathy by a model built on 13 V-J features.

TCR beta CDR3 regions were amplified from RNA. Primed by the HTBI set, a first-round RT-PCR was run on the TCR CDR3. TCRdb reanalysed the multiplex PCR reads using MiXCR and keeps one entry per CDR3 protein. The sample has around 760,000 distinct CDR3 sequences; just over 35% are singletons. Losses at the gene ends were 3 bases for V and 4 bases for J; bases not matched to a gene: 6. The length of the CDR3 is 14 residues. Per the germline V gene, CDR1 is SGHTA and CDR2 is FQGNSA. The sequence was obtained from a woman in her 40s with Graves' hyperthyroidism. The material sequenced was blood. This chain joins TRBV7-2 and TRBJ2-7, with 7 bases aligning to TRBD1. The chain's CDR3 is CASSLETGRYEQYF. The CDR3 DNA follows: TGTGCCAGCAGCTTGGAGACAGGGCGGTACGAGCAGTACTTC.